This T cell receptor beta chain was sequenced during a study of T cell changes during pregnancy in multiple sclerosis. The CDR3 has 14 amino acids. Trimming shortened V by 2 bases and J by 4 bases, and 11 bases separated the two germline ends. In germline, CDR1 is MNHNY, CDR2 SVGAGI (reference sequence). Produced via immunoSEQ multiplex PCR; TCRdb's table is partial and in-frame only. This table has 70,000 to 90,000 clones, over 85% appearing once. The chain employs TRBV6-6 and TRBJ1-1, with D perhaps matching TRBD1 (5 bases). This TCR was recovered from a female donor in good health, enrolled as a control in a pregnancy study. The sequences come from peripheral blood, collected in the second trimester of pregnancy. The CDR3 loop reads CASSYPLGGTEAFF. For the CDR3, the DNA is TGTGCCAGCAGTTACCCCCTGGGGGGCACTGAAGCTTTCTTT.